This is a list of T cell receptor beta chains from one sample in a study of blood T cell repertoires in COVID-19. Repertoires were generated with immunoSEQ multiplex PCR, while TCRdb's copy carries only in-frame clones and drops some. The sample includes a few hundred thousand clones, approximately 87% of them seen just once. The specimen was peripheral blood. These receptors were taken from a woman aged 25 to 39 with COVID-19, enrolled during active disease. The CDR3 runs from the conserved cysteine through the conserved F or W. D genes are given only for firm matches. A row's size may be missing; if present it is once, few, many or a size class.

abundance,j_gene,len,v_gene,d_gene,CDR3nt,CDR3aa
once,TRBJ2-2,14,TRBV6-4,-,TGTGCCAGCAGGACAGACCCGAGTACCGGGGAGCTGTTTTTT,CASRTDPSTGELFF
-,TRBJ2-1,14,TRBV5-1,TRBD2,TGCGCCAGCAGCAGAGCGGGGGCTGGGAATGAGCAGTTCTTC,CASSRAGAGNEQFF
-,TRBJ2-7,15,TRBV10-3,TRBD2,TGTGCCATCGGGAGACTAGCCGAACCATTCTACGAGCAGTACTTC,CAIGRLAEPFYEQYF
-,TRBJ2-1,20,TRBV3-1/TRBV3-2,TRBD2,TGTGCCAGCAGCCAACGGCAGCGCCTCCCGGGACTAGCGCCCTACAATGAGCAGTTCTTC,CASSQRQRLPGLAPYNEQFF
-,TRBJ2-7,16,TRBV6-5,-,TGTGCCAGCAGTTACGGTCGGAGCTTACGTTTGGTCGAGCAGTACTTC,CASSYGRSLRLVEQYF
-,TRBJ1-6,13,TRBV7-2,-,TGTGCCAGCAGCTCCGCGGGGCGGGCACCCCTCCACTTT,CASSSAGRAPLHF
-,TRBJ1-5,14,TRBV23-1,-,TGCGCCAGCAGTCAATCCAGCCGCAGGTGGCCCCAGCATTTT,CASSQSSRRWPQHF
-,TRBJ1-1,15,TRBV7-8,TRBD1,TGTGCCAGCAGCTGGGACAGGCGGAGAGACACTGAAGCTTTCTTT,CASSWDRRRDTEAFF
-,TRBJ1-3,14,TRBV28,TRBD1,TGTGCCAGCAGAGGACAGGGTACTGGAAACACCATATATTTT,CASRGQGTGNTIYF
-,TRBJ1-2,11,TRBV12-3/TRBV12-4,-,TGTGCCACTGCCCGGGGATTTGGCTACACCTTC,CATARGFGYTF
-,TRBJ1-2,13,TRBV7-8,-,TGTGCCAGCAGCTTTTTAAATAACTATGGCTACACCTTC,CASSFLNNYGYTF
many,TRBJ1-5,13,TRBV5-5,-,TGTGCCAGCAGCCTTTATAGCAATCAGCCCCAGCATTTT,CASSLYSNQPQHF
-,TRBJ1-2,13,TRBV6-5,TRBD1,TGTGCCAGCAGCAGACAGGGAAACTATGGCTACACCTTC,CASSRQGNYGYTF
-,TRBJ2-3,15,TRBV7-6,-,TGTGCCAGCAGCTTTACTCCCGATGGTAGAGATACGCAGTATTTT,CASSFTPDGRDTQYF
-,TRBJ2-1,17,TRBV6-2/TRBV6-3,TRBD2,TGTGCCAGCAGTTACTCTCCTAGCGGGAGTCCGTACAATGAGCAGTTCTTC,CASSYSPSGSPYNEQFF
once,TRBJ2-4,17,TRBV3-1/TRBV3-2,-,TGTGCCAGCAGCCTCACTAGCCCGGGCGGGGCCAAAAACATTCAGTACTTC,CASSLTSPGGAKNIQYF
-,TRBJ1-2,15,TRBV7-9,-,TGTGCCAGCAGCTTAGCGGACAACCCGAGCTATGGCTACACCTTC,CASSLADNPSYGYTF
-,TRBJ2-1,14,TRBV6-6,-,TGTGCCAGCAGTTACTCCGACAGAAACAATGAGCAGTTCTTC,CASSYSDRNNEQFF
-,TRBJ2-7,13,TRBV12-3/TRBV12-4,-,TGTGCCAGCAGTCAAACAGGGATCTACGAGCAGTACTTC,CASSQTGIYEQYF
-,TRBJ1-1,12,TRBV18,TRBD1,TGTGCCAGCTCAGGGCAGGGGGTTGAAGCTTTCTTT,CASSGQGVEAFF
-,TRBJ1-1,16,TRBV9,TRBD1,TGTGCCAGCAGCTCCCCCCGGGACAGCCCGAACACTGAAGCTTTCTTT,CASSSPRDSPNTEAFF
-,TRBJ2-3,17,TRBV6-1,-,TGTGCCAGCAGTGAAGCGCCCGGTAGCCCAAGCACAGATACGCAGTATTTT,CASSEAPGSPSTDTQYF
few,TRBJ2-1,13,TRBV7-9,-,TGTGCCAGCAGCATCGTGTTCTACAATGAGCAGTTCTTC,CASSIVFYNEQFF
-,TRBJ1-4,16,TRBV5-5,TRBD1,TGTGCCAGCAGCTTGGCCAGGGGGCTAGATAATGAAAAACTGTTTTTT,CASSLARGLDNEKLFF